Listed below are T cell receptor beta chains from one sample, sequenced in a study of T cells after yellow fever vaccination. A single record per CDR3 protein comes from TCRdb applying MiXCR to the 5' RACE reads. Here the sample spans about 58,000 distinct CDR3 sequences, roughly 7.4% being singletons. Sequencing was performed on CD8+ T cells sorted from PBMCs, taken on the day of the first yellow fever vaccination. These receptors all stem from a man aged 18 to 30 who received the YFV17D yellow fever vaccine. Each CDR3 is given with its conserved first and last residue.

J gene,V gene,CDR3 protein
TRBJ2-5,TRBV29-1,CSVERGRGGPETQYF
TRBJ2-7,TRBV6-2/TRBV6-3,CASCREPFYEQYF
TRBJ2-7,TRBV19,CASSAQGFEQYF
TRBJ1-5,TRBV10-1,CASPSDDHIRATKENQPQHF
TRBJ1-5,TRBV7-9,CASSSRSQPQHF
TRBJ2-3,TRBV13,CASSPDVQATQYF
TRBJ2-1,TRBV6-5,CASSYSVTYNEQFF
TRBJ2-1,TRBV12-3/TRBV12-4,CASSKAGLAGGDEQFF
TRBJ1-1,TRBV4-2,CASSQVGTRLGEQGANTEAFF
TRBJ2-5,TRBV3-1,CASSQGASVALGETQYF
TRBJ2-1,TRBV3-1,CASSHHPPDSGKKGYNEQFF
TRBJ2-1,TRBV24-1,CATSDFLGADSGGPFNEQFF
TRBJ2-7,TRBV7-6,CASSKTSDPNSYEQYF
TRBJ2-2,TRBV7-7,CASSSGLAGVTGELFF
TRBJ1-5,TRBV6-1,CASSDRHRGVGNQPQHF
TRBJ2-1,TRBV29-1,CSVDTEYNEQFF
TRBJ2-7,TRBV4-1,CASSQGTGTSYEQYF
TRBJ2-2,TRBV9,CASSARQGNGELFF
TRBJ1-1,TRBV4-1,CASSQEAGVVNTEAFF
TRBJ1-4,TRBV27,CASSRSTGVEKLFF
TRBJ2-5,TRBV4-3,CASSQVEPSGTQYF
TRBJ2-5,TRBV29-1,CSGGGSQETQYF
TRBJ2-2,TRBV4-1,CASSQDVGEFAYTGELFF
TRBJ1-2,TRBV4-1,CASSQRDSSFTDGYTF
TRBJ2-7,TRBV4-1,CASSQRANSYEQYF
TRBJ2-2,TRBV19,CASEGGSDGELFF
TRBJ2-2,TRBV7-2,CASSLLDSSFGELFF
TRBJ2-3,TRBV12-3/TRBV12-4,CASSPTRDPPDTQYF
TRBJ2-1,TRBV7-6,CASSFRTGTSGVNEQFF
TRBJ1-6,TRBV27,CASSLQIPPWPLHF
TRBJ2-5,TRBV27,CASIGPQETQYF
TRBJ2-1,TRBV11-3,CASSLVLGGGPRVGEQFF
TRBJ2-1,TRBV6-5,CASSYVTTRHEQFF
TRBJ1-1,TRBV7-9,CASSRGPTQENTEAFF
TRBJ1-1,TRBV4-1,CASSRARVTNTEAFF
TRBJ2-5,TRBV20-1,CSARVGRVTETQYF
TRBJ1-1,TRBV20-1,CSARDLGTEGIAEAFF
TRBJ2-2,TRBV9,CASSGDDVQGGELFF
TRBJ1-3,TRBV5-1,CASSLFGWRNTIYF
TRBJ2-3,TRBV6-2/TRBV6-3,CASTMDTDTQYF
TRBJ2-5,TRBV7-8,CASSLGISRGEETQYF
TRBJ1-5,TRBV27,CASSPTGFSNQPQHF
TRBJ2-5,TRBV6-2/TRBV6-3,CASSYSRVGTHYF
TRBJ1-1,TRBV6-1,CASMRTGPNGEAFF
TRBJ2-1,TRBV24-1,CATRTGGNYNEQFF